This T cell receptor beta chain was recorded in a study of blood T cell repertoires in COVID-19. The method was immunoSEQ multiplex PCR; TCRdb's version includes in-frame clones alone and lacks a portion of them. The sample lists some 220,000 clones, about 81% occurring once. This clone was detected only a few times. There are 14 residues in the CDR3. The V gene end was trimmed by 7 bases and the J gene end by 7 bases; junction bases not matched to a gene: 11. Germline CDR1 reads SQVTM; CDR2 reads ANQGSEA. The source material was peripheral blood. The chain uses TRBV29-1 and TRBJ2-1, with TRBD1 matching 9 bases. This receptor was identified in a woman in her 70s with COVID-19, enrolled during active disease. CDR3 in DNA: TGCAGCGCCTTGGGCGGGACAGGGATTAATGAGCAGTTCTTC. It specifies CSALGGTGINEQFF.